These T cell receptor beta chains were read from a single sample in a study of T cell responses to AZD1222 COVID-19 vaccine. Assay: immunoSEQ multiplex PCR; the TCRdb copy retains only in-frame clones and omits some. The sample includes approximately 160,000 clones, approximately 86% seen only once; the top ten take about 3%. The source was peripheral blood, collected on day 0 of AZD1222 vaccination. These receptors came from an adult in good health. Both conserved end residues are part of each CDR3. The order of the fields is CDR3 length, V gene, clone size, J gene, D gene, CDR3 DNA, CDR3 protein. The D gene is left open where the match is weak. For some rows the clone size is stated as once, few or many, or as a class when expanded; others skip it.

>16|TRBV19|-|TRBJ1-1|TRBD1
TGTGCCAGTAGTAAATTGACAGGGGGCGGAAACACTGAAGCTTTCTTT
CASSKLTGGGNTEAFF
>13|TRBV18|-|TRBJ1-2|-
TGTGCCAGCTCACCACCAGTACTTTATGGCTACACCTTC
CASSPPVLYGYTF
>16|TRBV3-1/TRBV3-2|few|TRBJ2-2|-
TGTGCCAGCAGCCAACGTCGACAGCCGAACACCGGGGAGCTGTTTTTT
CASSQRRQPNTGELFF
>15|TRBV5-1|-|TRBJ1-1|-
TGCGCCAGCAGCTTTACCGGGGGGCCGAACACTGAAGCTTTCTTT
CASSFTGGPNTEAFF
>15|TRBV19|-|TRBJ1-2|TRBD1
TGTGCCAGTAGCCCTGGACAGGGGTTTTTCTATGGCTACACCTTC
CASSPGQGFFYGYTF
>15|TRBV7-8|-|TRBJ2-4|-
TGTGCCAGCAGCTTGTCCGGGAGCTGGGGAAACATTCAGTACTTC
CASSLSGSWGNIQYF
>15|TRBV24-1|-|TRBJ1-5|-
TGTGCCACCAGTCAACAGGGTATCGGCAATCAGCCCCAGCATTTT
CATSQQGIGNQPQHF
>13|TRBV28|-|TRBJ1-2|TRBD1
TGTGCCAGCAACTCCGGACAGGGCTATGGCTACACCTTC
CASNSGQGYGYTF
>16|TRBV3-1/TRBV3-2|-|TRBJ2-3|TRBD2
TGTGCCAGCAGCCGGGGACTAGCGGGAGGGTCAGATACGCAGTATTTT
CASSRGLAGGSDTQYF
>15|TRBV4-1|once|TRBJ2-2|TRBD2
TGCGCCAGCAGGGAGCGGGAGATCGGCACCGGGGAGCTGTTTTTT
CASREREIGTGELFF
>14|TRBV27|-|TRBJ1-2|-
TGTGCCAGCAGCCTAAATAGAGGAAACTATGGCTACACCTTC
CASSLNRGNYGYTF
>12|TRBV18|-|TRBJ1-2|-
TGTGCCAGCTCCCGGCTCCTTTATGGCTACACCTTC
CASSRLLYGYTF
>15|TRBV5-4|-|TRBJ2-3|TRBD1
TGTGCCAGCAGCCCCCGAGCCTGGGACAGGGCAGCGCAGTATTTT
CASSPRAWDRAAQYF
>16|TRBV18|-|TRBJ2-2|TRBD2
TGTGCCAGCTCACCACCGGCGACTAGCGGGAGAAGGGAGCTGTTTTTT
CASSPPATSGRRELFF
>13|TRBV6-2/TRBV6-3|once|TRBJ2-1|-
TGTGCCAGCAGTTTAGGGCTTAACAATGAGCAGTTCTTC
CASSLGLNNEQFF